This T cell receptor beta chain was retrieved from a study of quantifying T cell responses using KT2 cells (dated by TCRdb to about 2017). Some background on the complete study: RNA was DNase-treated and reverse transcribed with TCR alpha and beta constant-region primers, mostly using SuperScript III. The efficiency of the T4 ligation step under optimum conditions was estimated to be above 9.5%. To prevent over-amplification, PCR2 was performed as a SYBR Green qPCR and halted at a predetermined fluorescence threshold.

Taken from cysteine to phenylalanine, the CDR3 has 15 residues. Solely the CDR3 DNA is kept, with 45 bases framed from the first base. CDR1 and CDR2, per the germline V gene (reference sequence), are DFQATT and SNEGSKA. After removal of 7 bases from V and 9 bases from J, the junction retains 12 bases not matched to a gene. Broad study findings and their caveats: Counts of KT2 alpha and beta sequences scaled linearly with input KT2 cell number over several orders of magnitude. KT2 sequences were detected down to the lowest spike-in tested, which was about one KT2 cell per 100,000 PBMC. This TCR sequencing study did not compare the pipeline side by side with other TCR sequencing techniques. Saturation was seen in the detection of KT2 sequences when very high numbers of KT2 cells were spiked in.

Library creation used UMI-ligation and nested PCR. A single-stranded oligonucleotide bearing the Illumina SP2 sequence and a UMI was ligated to the 3' end of the cDNA with T4 RNA ligase 1. PCR1 consisted of around 4 cycles (98 degrees C 15 s, 69 degrees C 30 s, 72 degrees C 40 s), and for the beta primer an equimolar mix of RC1.1 and RC1.2 was used to cover TRBC1 and TRBC2. Starting at PCR2, TCR alpha and beta chains were handled separately, and sample indices and Illumina adaptors were added. The UMI was composed of 12 random nucleotides, arranged as two hexamers separated by a spacer, and was positioned after an 8-base spacer. Libraries were sequenced on an Illumina MiSeq using v2 2x251 paired-end chemistry, with around 12 samples typically included per run. PhiX DNA at about 5-8% was added to each sequencing library to increase diversity. Under the source paper's analysis protocol: Raw reads were converted to FASTQ with bcl2fastq and demultiplexed by dual indices using Demultiplexor. V and J genes were assigned by Decombinator through tag matching, with a single base-pair mismatch being allowed. UMIs were used by Collapsinator to correct both sequencing errors and frequency errors caused by PCR heterogeneity. CDR3Translator converted Decombinator identifiers to nucleotide sequence, translated to amino acids, and extracted CDR3 using C- and N-terminal motifs. Each distinct KT2 TCR was counted as one cluster of KT2 sequences that shared a single unique molecular identifier. TCRdb reran the public reads through fastp at Q25 and MiXCR, keeping productive beta chains. Entries that share a CDR3 protein sequence are merged under the most common genes and DNA. These V and J calls are TCRdb output, not the study's own analysis. The sample table holds tens of thousands of distinct CDR3 sequences, of which 7.3% were seen once. Together, the top ten hold around 14% of the sample.

This clonotype was counted between two and nine times. The antigen it binds to is not known. No much larger clone exists at a distance of one base, and base qualities are not known. To test the sensitivity and accuracy of the pipeline, known numbers of KT2, a T cell clone whose TCR had already been sequenced, were spiked into unfractionated PBMC. A range of KT2-to-PBMC ratios was set up by mixing KT2 cells into a fixed number of PBMC. Sequencing used PBMCs spiked with cells of the T cell clone KT2. The rearranged chain carries TRBV20-1 and TRBJ2-1; 13 bases in the junction line up with TRBD2. The source is a human donor. For the CDR3, the sequence is CSVRTSGRLNSEQFF. The nucleotide sequence is TGCAGTGTCCGGACTAGCGGGAGACTAAATAGTGAGCAGTTCTTC.